The T cell receptor beta chain described here comes from a study of identical twins. Points from the study as a whole: While abundant cord blood beta clonotypes carried fewer insertions, memory repertoires showed no such pattern. Invariant MAIT and iNKT cells are populations that could partly confound zero-insertion analyses. Excess twin sharing in beta out-of-frame sequences was weaker.

All donors were healthy Caucasians. TCRdb ran MiXCR on the 5' RACE reads and lists one entry per CDR3 protein. The sample shows approximately 280,000 distinct CDR3 sequences, 6.5% to 9.5% of them seen only once. Note on this clonotype: Its antigen is still unknown.

Another study also made use of these data, one on yellow fever vaccine responses in identical twins.

This clonotype was obtained from a woman in her late teens or twenties in good health. The source material was memory (CD45RO+) T cells sorted from blood.

The CDR3 sequence is CASSSTGMGEQYV. In DNA form, the CDR3 reads TGTGCCAGCAGTTCCACAGGGATGGGCGAGCAGTACGTC. The chain links TRBV3-1 to TRBJ2-7, with D possibly TRBD1 on 6 matching bases. Per the germline V gene, CDR1 is LGHDT and CDR2 is YNNKEL (reference sequence). The ends were cut back, 6 bases at V and 6 bases at J, with 15 bases in the middle. This CDR3 has 13 residues.